Listed below are T cell receptor beta chains from one sample, sequenced in a study of T cell responses to AZD1222 COVID-19 vaccine. Using immunoSEQ multiplex PCR, the repertoire was profiled, and TCRdb retains in-frame clones only, with some absent. The profile shows 70,000 to 100,000 clones, 80% to 90% of them singletons. The sequencing here drew on peripheral blood, taken 28 days after the second AZD1222 dose. The receptors come from an adult who received the AZD1222 COVID-19 vaccine. Each CDR3 is given with its conserved first and last residue. D genes are given only for firm matches. Not every row has a clone size; where given, it reads once, few, many or a size class.

V gene	J gene	D gene	CDR3 length	clone size	CDR3 DNA	CDR3 protein
TRBV15	TRBJ1-5	.	15	once	TGTGCCACCAGCAGACAGCGTATGGGCAATCAGCCCCAGCATTTT	CATSRQRMGNQPQHF
TRBV29-1	TRBJ2-1	.	13	.	TGCAGCGCCCCGTTCCGCTCCTACAATGAGCAGTTCTTC	CSAPFRSYNEQFF
TRBV19	TRBJ2-3	TRBD2	15	few	TGTGCCAGTACTAGCGGGGGCGGGCCCACAGATACGCAGTATTTT	CASTSGGGPTDTQYF
TRBV21-1	TRBJ1-6	.	15	.	.	CASSKVAGGNSPLHF
TRBV27	TRBJ1-5	TRBD1	15	.	TGTGCCAGCAGGTGGACAGGGTATAGCAATCAGCCCCAGCATTTT	CASRWTGYSNQPQHF
TRBV6-2/TRBV6-3	TRBJ2-5	.	12	.	TGTGCCAGCAGTTACATCTCGGAGACCCAGTACTTC	CASSYISETQYF
TRBV11-1	TRBJ2-5	.	14	.	TGTGCCAGCAGCTTAGGAGAACGGCAAGAGACCCAGTACTTC	CASSLGERQETQYF
TRBV5-1	TRBJ1-6	TRBD1	14	.	TGCGCCAGCAGCTTCCGGGACAGAAATTCACCCCTCCACTTT	CASSFRDRNSPLHF
TRBV7-2	TRBJ2-3	.	15	.	TGTGCCAGCAGCTTGGTGGGCTCAGCCGAGGATACGCAGTATTTT	CASSLVGSAEDTQYF
TRBV7-2	TRBJ2-7	.	14	once	TGTGCCAGCAGCTTAGCTAGGGATCCTTACGAGCAGTACTTC	CASSLARDPYEQYF
TRBV7-2	TRBJ1-5	.	12	.	TGTGCCAGCAGCTTAGATGAGCAGCCCCAGCATTTT	CASSLDEQPQHF
TRBV27	TRBJ2-7	TRBD2	16	.	TGTGCCAGCAGTTCCCTCTCTAGCGGGAGTGGGCACGAGCAGTACTTC	CASSSLSSGSGHEQYF
TRBV10-3	TRBJ2-1	TRBD2	14	.	TGTGCCATCCGTCGGGCGGGGGGGTCAAATGAGCAGTTCTTC	CAIRRAGGSNEQFF
TRBV4-2	TRBJ1-5	.	15	.	TGTGCCAGCAGCCAAGACAGTTATAGCAATCAGCCCCAGCATTTT	CASSQDSYSNQPQHF
TRBV10-1	TRBJ2-6	.	18	once	TGCGCCAGCAGTGAGGCGCGGCGGGGCCTCTCTGGGGCCAACGTCCTGACTTTC	CASSEARRGLSGANVLTF
TRBV25-1	TRBJ2-2	TRBD1	14	.	TGTGCCAGCAGTCGACAGGGAAGGAACGGGGAGCTGTTTTTT	CASSRQGRNGELFF
TRBV30	TRBJ1-1	.	12	.	TGTGCCTGGAGTGTACTGACGACTGAAGCTTTCTTT	CAWSVLTTEAFF
TRBV28	TRBJ1-2	TRBD1	12	.	TGTGCCACCAGACAGGGAAACTATGGCTACACCTTC	CATRQGNYGYTF
TRBV5-4	TRBJ2-3	TRBD2	13	once	TGTGCCAGCACTCGGGGGGGGGAAGATACGCAGTATTTT	CASTRGGEDTQYF
TRBV7-3	TRBJ2-3	.	15	.	TGTGCCAGCAGCTTAAGAGGGTCCGGCACAGATACGCAGTATTTT	CASSLRGSGTDTQYF
TRBV28	TRBJ1-6	TRBD1	15	.	TGTGCCAGCACCATTCCCGGGACAGATAATTCACCCCTCCACTTT	CASTIPGTDNSPLHF
TRBV15	TRBJ2-1	TRBD1	18	.	TGTGCCACCAGCAGAGAGCCCCCCGGACAGGGAACAGGCGATGAGCAGTTCTTC	CATSREPPGQGTGDEQFF
TRBV28	TRBJ1-2	.	12	few	TGTGCCAGCAAAGGCGGGGGCCTATACTACACCTTC	CASKGGGLYYTF
TRBV28	TRBJ2-1	TRBD2	15	.	TGTGCCAGCAGTTTAGCGGGGGGCGATCACAATGAGCAGTTCTTC	CASSLAGGDHNEQFF
TRBV6-5	TRBJ1-1	.	14	once	TGTGCCAGCAGTTTAGGGGTGTTCAACACTGAAGCTTTCTTT	CASSLGVFNTEAFF
TRBV3-1/TRBV3-2	TRBJ1-6	TRBD1	15	.	TGTGCCAGCAGCCAAGACCCCCAGGGGGCCTCACCCCTCCACTTT	CASSQDPQGASPLHF
TRBV9	TRBJ1-3	.	12	few	TGTGCCAGCAGCGTAGGTGGAAACACCATATATTTT	CASSVGGNTIYF
TRBV19	TRBJ1-6	.	18	.	TGTGCCAGTAGTATCGGCCCACAGTGGCGTACCTATAATTCACCCCTCCACTTT	CASSIGPQWRTYNSPLHF
TRBV19	TRBJ1-1	.	14	.	TGTGCCAGTAGTATAGCGGCAGCGAACACTGAAGCTTTCTTT	CASSIAAANTEAFF
TRBV4-3	TRBJ2-7	TRBD2	15	.	TGCGCCAGCAGCCACGGACTAGCGGGAGCCGGGGAGCAGTACTTC	CASSHGLAGAGEQYF
TRBV7-2	TRBJ2-5	.	14	.	TGTGCCAGCAGGCCTGACTCCCGGGCGGAGACCCAGTACTTC	CASRPDSRAETQYF